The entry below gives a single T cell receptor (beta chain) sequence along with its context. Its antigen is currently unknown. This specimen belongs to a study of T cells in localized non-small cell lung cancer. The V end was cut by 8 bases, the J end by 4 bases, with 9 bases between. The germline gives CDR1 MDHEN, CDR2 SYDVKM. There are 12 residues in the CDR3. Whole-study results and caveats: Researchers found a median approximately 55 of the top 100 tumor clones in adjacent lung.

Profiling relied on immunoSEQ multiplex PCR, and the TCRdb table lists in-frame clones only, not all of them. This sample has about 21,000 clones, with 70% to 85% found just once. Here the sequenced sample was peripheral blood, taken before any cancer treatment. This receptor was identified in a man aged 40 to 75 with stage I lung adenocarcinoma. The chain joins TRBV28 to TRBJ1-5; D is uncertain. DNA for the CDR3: TGTGCCAGCTCCCTGGGGAATCAGCCCCAGCATTTT. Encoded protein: CASSLGNQPQHF.